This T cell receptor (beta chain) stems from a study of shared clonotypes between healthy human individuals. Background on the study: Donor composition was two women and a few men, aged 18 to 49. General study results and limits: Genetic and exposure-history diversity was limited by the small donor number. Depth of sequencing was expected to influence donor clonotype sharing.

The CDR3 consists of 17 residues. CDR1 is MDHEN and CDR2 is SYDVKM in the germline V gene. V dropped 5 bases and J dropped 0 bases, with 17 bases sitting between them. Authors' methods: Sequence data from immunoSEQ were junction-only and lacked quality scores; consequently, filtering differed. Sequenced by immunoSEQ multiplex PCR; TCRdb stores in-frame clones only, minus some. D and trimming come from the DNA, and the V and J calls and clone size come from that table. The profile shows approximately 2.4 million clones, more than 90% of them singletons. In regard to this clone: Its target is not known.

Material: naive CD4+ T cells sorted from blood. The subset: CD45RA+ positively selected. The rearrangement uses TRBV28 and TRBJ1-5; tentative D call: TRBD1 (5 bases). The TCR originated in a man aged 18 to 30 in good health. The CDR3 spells CASSHTSGLSSNQPQHF. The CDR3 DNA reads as TGTGCCAGCAGTCATACCTCGGGACTTAGTAGCAATCAGCCCCAGCATTTT.